This TCR beta chain comes out of a study of identical twins. Points from the study as a whole: Cross-sectional statistics, not tracking of the same donors, supported the conclusions. There was an excess of low generation probability in the out-of-frame alpha sequences that twins shared. Insertion counts were lower in abundant cord blood beta clonotypes, a trend that memory repertoires did not show. A partial confounding effect on zero-insertion analyses could come from invariant MAIT and iNKT cells.

Germline CDR1 and CDR2: SGHRS and YFSETQ. With 3 bases removed from V and 4 bases from J, the gap between germline ends came to 13 bases. The CDR3 is 14 residues long. For this clonotype: Its cognate antigen is unknown.

TCRdb reanalysed the 5' RACE reads using MiXCR and keeps one entry per CDR3 protein. The sample contains some 560,000 distinct CDR3 sequences, 9.6% of which appear only once. This sample was shared with a second study, whose subject was yellow fever vaccine responses in identical twins.

Sequencing input: PBMCs. This sequence joins TRBV5-1 and TRBJ2-5, with D possibly being TRBD1 (6 bases). This TCR was recovered from a woman aged 18-29 years in good health. The CDR3 DNA sequence: TGCGCCAGCAGCTATGCGGACAGTGGAGAGACCCAGTACTTC. Its protein is CASSYADSGETQYF.